The rows below give T cell receptor beta chains drawn from one sample of a study of blood T cells in healthy people across ages. TCRdb itself ran the 5' RACE reads through MiXCR, one entry per CDR3 protein. Of some 1.4 million distinct CDR3 sequences listed, around 39% were seen once; the top ten hold approximately 7.9%. The sequencing sample was made of blood. These receptors came from a woman aged 18 to 35 in good health. CDR3s include the opening cysteine and the closing phenylalanine or tryptophan. The D gene is left open where the match is weak. Size tells how often a clone was seen (once, few, many) or the class of an expanded clone, and some rows leave it out.

D gene: NA; J gene: TRBJ2-7; V gene: TRBV20-1; clone size: NA; CDR3 protein: CSARVHEILTEQYF; CDR3 DNA: TGCAGTGCTAGAGTTCATGAAATCCTAACCGAGCAGTACTTC
D gene: TRBD2; J gene: TRBJ2-5; V gene: TRBV20-1; clone size: NA; CDR3 protein: CSASNAGVWETQYF; CDR3 DNA: TGCAGTGCTAGTAATGCGGGAGTTTGGGAGACCCAGTACTTC
D gene: NA; J gene: TRBJ2-7; V gene: TRBV30; clone size: few; CDR3 protein: CAWSVDSTYEQYF; CDR3 DNA: TGTGCCTGGAGTGTAGACAGTACCTACGAGCAGTACTTC
D gene: TRBD1; J gene: TRBJ2-7; V gene: TRBV29-1; clone size: NA; CDR3 protein: CSVWDRGSEQYF; CDR3 DNA: TGCAGCGTTTGGGACAGGGGATCCGAGCAGTACTTC
D gene: NA; J gene: TRBJ1-2; V gene: TRBV6-9; clone size: NA; CDR3 protein: CASSRPPPLQRDHAKPNYGYTF; CDR3 DNA: TGTGCCAGCAGTAGACCTCCCCCCCTCCAGAGAGACCACGCAAAACCTAACTATGGCTACACCTTC
D gene: TRBD2; J gene: TRBJ2-1; V gene: TRBV5-1; clone size: NA; CDR3 protein: CASFWGAGTGNEQFF; CDR3 DNA: TGCGCCAGCTTCTGGGGAGCGGGAACGGGAAATGAGCAGTTCTTC
D gene: TRBD2; J gene: TRBJ2-5; V gene: TRBV3-1; clone size: many; CDR3 protein: CASSQRTSGQETQYF; CDR3 DNA: TGTGCCAGCAGCCAAAGGACTAGCGGCCAAGAGACCCAGTACTTC
D gene: TRBD1; J gene: TRBJ2-7; V gene: TRBV5-1; clone size: NA; CDR3 protein: CASSRLGGQGAYEQYF; CDR3 DNA: TGCGCCAGCAGCAGACTAGGGGGACAGGGGGCCTACGAGCAGTACTTC
D gene: NA; J gene: TRBJ2-3; V gene: TRBV29-1; clone size: NA; CDR3 protein: CSVSKLDTDTQYF; CDR3 DNA: TGCAGCGTCTCGAAACTCGACACAGATACGCAGTATTTT
D gene: NA; J gene: TRBJ2-1; V gene: TRBV7-3; clone size: NA; CDR3 protein: CASSLTGSRDEQFF; CDR3 DNA: TGTGCCAGCAGCTTAACTGGGTCAAGGGATGAGCAGTTCTTC
D gene: TRBD2; J gene: TRBJ2-7; V gene: TRBV29-1; clone size: NA; CDR3 protein: CSAGRDYNEQYF; CDR3 DNA: TGCAGCGCCGGACGGGACTACAATGAGCAGTACTTC
D gene: NA; J gene: TRBJ2-7; V gene: TRBV5-1; clone size: few; CDR3 protein: CASSQPTVHSYEQYF; CDR3 DNA: TGCGCCAGCAGCCAGCCGACAGTTCACTCCTACGAGCAGTACTTC
D gene: TRBD1; J gene: TRBJ2-1; V gene: TRBV4-2; clone size: NA; CDR3 protein: CASSLRQGVGSNEQFF; CDR3 DNA: TGTGCCAGCAGCCTTAGGCAGGGGGTAGGTTCCAATGAGCAGTTCTTC
D gene: TRBD1; J gene: TRBJ1-1; V gene: TRBV11-2; clone size: NA; CDR3 protein: CASSKARQGKTTAEAFF; CDR3 DNA: TGTGCCAGCAGCAAGGCCCGACAGGGGAAAACCACGGCTGAAGCTTTCTTT
D gene: NA; J gene: TRBJ1-1; V gene: TRBV20-1; clone size: NA; CDR3 protein: CSASLGMNTEAFF; CDR3 DNA: TGCAGTGCTAGTTTGGGCATGAACACTGAAGCTTTCTTT
D gene: TRBD1; J gene: TRBJ2-3; V gene: TRBV24-1; clone size: few; CDR3 protein: CATSDPGGDTQYF; CDR3 DNA: TGTGCCACCAGTGACCCAGGGGGAGATACGCAGTATTTT
D gene: NA; J gene: TRBJ1-5; V gene: TRBV7-2; clone size: many; CDR3 protein: CASSFSTGNQPQHF; CDR3 DNA: TGTGCCAGCAGCTTTTCCACGGGCAATCAGCCCCAGCATTTT
D gene: TRBD2; J gene: TRBJ2-3; V gene: TRBV3-1; clone size: NA; CDR3 protein: CASSQEFLAGGPVDTDTQYF; CDR3 DNA: TGTGCCAGCAGCCAAGAGTTCCTAGCGGGGGGGCCCGTCGACACAGATACGCAGTATTTT
D gene: NA; J gene: TRBJ2-7; V gene: TRBV5-1; clone size: NA; CDR3 protein: CASSPRTAPHEQYF; CDR3 DNA: TGCGCCAGCAGCCCCAGGACAGCCCCCCACGAGCAGTACTTC
D gene: TRBD1; J gene: TRBJ2-1; V gene: TRBV19; clone size: NA; CDR3 protein: CASSIDGQGANEQFF; CDR3 DNA: TGTGCCAGTAGTATAGATGGACAGGGCGCTAATGAGCAGTTCTTC
D gene: NA; J gene: TRBJ2-5; V gene: TRBV6-5; clone size: NA; CDR3 protein: CASSYRAEETQYF; CDR3 DNA: TGTGCCAGCAGTTACAGGGCCGAAGAGACCCAGTACTTC
D gene: NA; J gene: TRBJ1-1; V gene: TRBV6-6; clone size: NA; CDR3 protein: CASRPGQNTEAFF; CDR3 DNA: TGTGCCAGCAGACCCGGACAGAACACTGAAGCTTTCTTT
D gene: NA; J gene: TRBJ1-5; V gene: TRBV4-1; clone size: NA; CDR3 protein: CASSQVTGGEQPQHF; CDR3 DNA: TGCGCCAGCAGCCAAGTAACGGGGGGAGAACAGCCCCAGCATTTT
D gene: TRBD1; J gene: TRBJ2-1; V gene: TRBV5-1; clone size: few; CDR3 protein: CASRRQGAREQFF; CDR3 DNA: TGCGCCAGCAGGCGACAGGGGGCGAGGGAGCAGTTCTTC
D gene: NA; J gene: TRBJ2-5; V gene: TRBV29-1; clone size: few; CDR3 protein: CSVDTVLFRYF; CDR3 DNA: TGCAGCGTTGATACAGTTCTTTTCCGGTACTTC
D gene: NA; J gene: TRBJ2-1; V gene: TRBV5-1; clone size: many; CDR3 protein: CASRSPGSVDYNEQFF; CDR3 DNA: TGCGCCAGCAGGTCTCCCGGGAGCGTCGATTACAATGAGCAGTTCTTC
D gene: TRBD1; J gene: TRBJ1-5; V gene: TRBV20-1; clone size: NA; CDR3 protein: CSASEDREFQPQHF; CDR3 DNA: TGCAGTGCTAGTGAGGACAGGGAGTTTCAGCCCCAGCATTTT
D gene: NA; J gene: TRBJ1-2; V gene: TRBV30; clone size: few; CDR3 protein: CAWSVFRVDGYTF; CDR3 DNA: TGTGCCTGGAGTGTATTCAGGGTCGATGGCTACACCTTC
D gene: TRBD1; J gene: TRBJ2-7; V gene: TRBV6-1; clone size: NA; CDR3 protein: CASGPGQLLRPTYEQYF; CDR3 DNA: TGTGCCAGCGGACCGGGACAGCTATTACGTCCTACCTACGAGCAGTACTTC
D gene: TRBD2; J gene: TRBJ2-5; V gene: TRBV24-1; clone size: NA; CDR3 protein: CATSDSRGGRNEQYF; CDR3 DNA: TGTGCCACCAGTGATTCCCGGGGGGGTAGGAATGAGCAGTACTTC
D gene: NA; J gene: TRBJ2-7; V gene: TRBV20-1; clone size: NA; CDR3 protein: CSARDVGRTTCEQYF; CDR3 DNA: TGCAGTGCTAGAGATGTGGGACGCACAACCTGCGAGCAGTACTTC
D gene: TRBD2; J gene: TRBJ2-7; V gene: TRBV10-3; clone size: NA; CDR3 protein: CAISDSGESSYEQYF; CDR3 DNA: TGTGCCATCAGTGACAGCGGGGAGAGCTCCTACGAGCAGTACTTC